This T cell receptor (beta chain) originates from a study of cytomegalovirus exposure and HLA in healthy donors. Concerning this clone itself: Its target is unknown.

Germline assignment: CDR1 LGHNA and CDR2 YNFKEQ. V trimming: 4 bases; J trimming: 3 bases; junction bases outside the gene matches: 10. The CDR3 length is 18 residues. Primers: 60 Vbeta forward and 13 Jbeta reverse. Here immunoSEQ multiplex PCR was the method, and the copy in TCRdb shows in-frame clones only, minus some. The data contain some 130,000 clones, roughly two thirds of them seen just once; the ten biggest clones take up roughly 1.5%. General study findings and limits: Earlier analysis found most TCR beta V segments productive about 87% or about 30% of the time.

Sequenced input: PBMCs. This chain joins TRBV4-2 and TRBJ2-3; 13 bases fit TRBD2. The TCR was taken from a young man in good health and CMV-seropositive. The CDR3 DNA is TGTGCCAGCAGCCCCGGACGGACTAGCGGGAGTTGGACAGATACGCAGTATTTT. Translating gives CASSPGRTSGSWTDTQYF.